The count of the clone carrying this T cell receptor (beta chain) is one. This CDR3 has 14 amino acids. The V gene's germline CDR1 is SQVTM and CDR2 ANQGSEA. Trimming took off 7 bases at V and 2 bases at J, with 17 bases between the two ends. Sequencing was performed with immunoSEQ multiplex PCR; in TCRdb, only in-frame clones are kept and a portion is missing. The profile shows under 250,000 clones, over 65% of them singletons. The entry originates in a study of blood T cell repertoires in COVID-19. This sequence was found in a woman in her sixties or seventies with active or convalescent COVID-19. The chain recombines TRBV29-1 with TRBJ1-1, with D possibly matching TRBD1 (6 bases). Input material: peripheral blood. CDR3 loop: CSARDRIQNTEAFF. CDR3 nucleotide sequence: TGCAGCGCCCGAGACAGGATCCAAAACACTGAAGCTTTCTTT.